These 17 T cell receptor beta chains were sequenced from one sample in a study of long-term antiretroviral therapy in people with HIV. The libraries were made with immunoSEQ v3.0 at survey level. The method was immunoSEQ multiplex PCR; TCRdb's version includes in-frame clones alone and lacks a portion of them. Here the sample spans 32,000 or so clones, over 60% being singletons. The sequencing here drew on unsorted PBMCs, taken 2 years after starting antiretroviral therapy. Source of these receptors: a woman between 45 and 65 years old with HIV.

This chain connects TRBV18 to TRBJ1-5; the D gene is possibly TRBD1 (6 bases). Germline CDR1 reads KGHSH; CDR2 reads LQKENI. This CDR3 region has 13 residues. Trimming pared 5 bases from V and 8 bases from J, leaving 13 bases between. CDR3 in DNA: TGTGCCAGCTCAACAACAGGGTACGAGCCCCAGCATTTT. It encodes CASSTTGYEPQHF.

This clone was seen once. The chain employs TRBV6-1 and TRBJ2-7; D remains unclear. Germline-derived CDR1 and CDR2 are MNHNS and SASEGT. V gave up 1 base and J gave up 3 bases, with 7 bases separating them. CDR3 length: 13 residues. CDR3 nucleotide sequence: TGTGCCAGCAGTGAAGGTGCCTTCTACGAGCAGTACGTC. This encodes CASSEGAFYEQYV.

This clone came up a few times. At one boundary the junction diverges from the germline segment, which might be a read error. The chain uses TRBV6-1 and TRBJ1-2; 9 bases are shared with TRBD1. The germline V gene has CDR1 MNHNS and CDR2 SASEGT. CDR3 length: 14 residues. This chain's CDR3 is CASIEAGQGFGYTF. The CDR3 nucleotides read TGTGCCAGCATTGAAGCTGGACAGGGGTTTGGCTACACCTTC.

The chain has TRBV18 and TRBJ1-6; tentatively, D is TRBD1 (6 bases). CDR1 KGHSH and CDR2 LQKENI come from the germline V gene. The CDR3 runs to 16 residues. With 3 bases removed from V and 10 bases from J, the gap between germline ends came to 19 bases. For the CDR3, the DNA is TGTGCCAGCTCACCCCACTTGGGGGGGGCGAGGTCACCCCTCCACTTT. Translated: CASSPHLGGARSPLHF.

The chain combines TRBV25-1 with TRBJ2-2, with unresolved D. Germline V gene sequence: CDR1 MGHDK, CDR2 SYGVNS. The CDR3 is 14 residues long. The germline V and J ends were trimmed by 5 bases and 2 bases, with 9 bases remaining between them. The CDR3 loop is CASSPYLNTGELFF. The CDR3 coding sequence is TGTGCCAGCAGTCCATATCTAAACACCGGGGAGCTGTTTTTT. Variable domain in full (rest from reference TRBV25-1 and TRBJ2-2): EADIYQTPRYLVIGTGKKITLECSQTMGHDKMYWYQQDPGMELHLIHYSYGVNSTEKGDLSSESTVSRIRTEHFPLTLESARPSHTSQYLCASSPYLNTGELFFGEGSRLTVL.

The genes are TRBV30 and TRBJ2-3; D gene ambiguous. The CDR3 has 14 residues. Trimming took 2 bases from V and 6 from J, leaving 15 bases between them. Germline CDR1 is GTSNPN and CDR2 is SVGIG (reference sequence). CDR3 sequence: CAWSRTGDVDTQYF. In DNA form, the CDR3 reads TGTGCCTGGAGTCGGACCGGTGACGTTGATACGCAGTATTTT.

J is TRBJ2-3 and V is TRBV4-1; TRBD1 might be the D (8 bases). The CDR3 is made up of 16 amino acids. V was clipped by 3 bases and J by 2 bases, with 15 bases between them. From germline, CDR1 is MGHRA and CDR2 YSYEKL. CDR3 in DNA: TGCGCCAGCAGCCACGAACAGGGGGGGGTCACAGATACGCAGTATTTT. It encodes CASSHEQGGVTDTQYF.

The chain recombines TRBV5-5 with TRBJ2-5, with 10 bases lining up with TRBD1. CDR1 SGHKS and CDR2 YYEKEE come from the germline V gene (reference sequence). The junction had 7 bases not matched to a gene; V was cut back by 1 base and J by 4 bases. The CDR3 runs to 16 residues. This CDR3 reads CASSLYGQGGAETQYF. CDR3 bases: TGTGCCAGCAGCTTGTATGGACAGGGGGGGGCAGAGACCCAGTACTTC.

This clone was picked up a small number of times. The rearrangement joins TRBV2 to TRBJ2-2; D might be TRBD1 or TRBD2, each matching 5 bases. Trimming took off 6 bases at V and 4 bases at J, with 12 bases between the two ends. Germline-derived CDR1 and CDR2 are SNHLY and FYNNEI. The CDR3 loop spans 14 amino acids. This CDR3 is CASRGDPPTGELFF. CDR3 DNA: TGTGCCAGCAGGGGGGACCCTCCCACCGGGGAGCTGTTTTTT.

The chain carries TRBV5-1 and TRBJ1-5; D remains unclear. The germline V gene encodes CDR1 SGHRS and CDR2 YFSETQ. V gave up 6 bases and J gave up 6 bases, with 10 bases separating them. CDR3 length equals 12 residues. The DNA of the CDR3 is TGCGCCAGCAACCCGGGCAGTCAGCCCCAGCATTTT. This sequence encodes CASNPGSQPQHF. The variable domain in full, completed from reference TRBV5-1 and TRBJ1-5, reads KAGVTQTPRYLIKTRGQQVTLSCSPISGHRSVSWYQQTPGQGLQFLFEYFSETQRNKGNFPGRFSGRQFSNSRSEMNVSTLELGDSALYLCASNPGSQPQHFGDGTRLSIL.

This chain joins TRBV12-5 and TRBJ2-1; 8 bases are shared with TRBD1. V was pared by 7 bases and J by 7 bases, with 6 bases of the junction left unmatched. CDR3 length: 13 residues. CDR1 is LGHNT, CDR2 FRNRAP, per germline. The CDR3, as DNA: TGTGCTAGTGCCGGAGACAGGGGTAATGAGCAGTTCTTC. Encoded protein: CASAGDRGNEQFF. The entire variable domain, with the rest obtained from reference TRBV12-5 and TRBJ2-1, is as follows: DARVTQTPRHKVTEMGQEVTMRCQPILGHNTVFWYRQTMMQGLELLAYFRNRAPLDDSGMPKDRFSAEMPDATLATLKIQPSEPRDSAVYFCASAGDRGNEQFFGPGTRLTVL.

The genes are TRBV5-1 and TRBJ2-4, with D perhaps matching TRBD2 (5 bases). CDR3 length: 18 residues. Germline lookup yields CDR1 SGHRS and CDR2 YFSETQ. V was shortened by 0 bases and J by 0 bases, with 16 bases between the two germline ends. DNA for the CDR3: TGCGCCAGCAGCTTGGCTCTTGAGGGCCGCGGAGCCAAAAACATTCAGTACTTC. This gives the protein CASSLALEGRGAKNIQYF. The variable domain in full, with the rest retrieved from reference TRBV5-1 and TRBJ2-4, is KAGVTQTPRYLIKTRGQQVTLSCSPISGHRSVSWYQQTPGQGLQFLFEYFSETQRNKGNFPGRFSGRQFSNSRSEMNVSTLELGDSALYLCASSLALEGRGAKNIQYFGAGTRLSVL.

The chain combines TRBV5-1 with TRBJ1-4; the D gene is possibly TRBD1 (6 bases). Germline-derived CDR1 and CDR2 are SGHRS and YFSETQ. Deletions cut 4 bases from V and 7 bases from J, with 14 bases between. The CDR3 covers 14 residues. CDR3 sequence (DNA): TGCGCCAGCAGCCCACCGGACAGTTTTGAAAAACTGTTTTTT. Translating it yields CASSPPDSFEKLFF.

The V call is TRBV27, the J call TRBJ2-5, with TRBD1 matching 7 bases. CDR3 length equals 14 residues. The V and J ends lost 6 bases and 3 bases, in that order; junction bases with no gene match: 7. Germline assignment: CDR1 MNHEY and CDR2 SMNVEV (reference sequence). The CDR3 nucleotides are TGTGCCAGCAGCGTCATTCAGGGGGAAGAGACCCAGTACTTC. It translates to CASSVIQGEETQYF.

This clone was observed a single time. The chain couples TRBV6-1 to TRBJ1-2; 8 bases align to TRBD1. The CDR3 loop spans 15 amino acids. Germline values: CDR1 MNHNS, CDR2 SASEGT. The J segment lost 8 bases and the V segment lost 0 bases, leaving 8 bases of the junction unmatched. The CDR3 nucleotides are TGTGCCAGCAGTGAAGCGCCCGACAGGGGAAGGGGCTACACCTTC. This gives the protein CASSEAPDRGRGYTF.

V usage is TRBV7-2 and J usage is TRBJ2-3; TRBD1 might be the D (5 bases). V was cut by 3 bases and J by 4 bases, with 14 bases left in between. Germline assignment: CDR1 SGHTA and CDR2 FQGNSA. This CDR3 is 15 amino acids long. In DNA form, the CDR3 reads TGTGCCAGCAGCTTTATGAGCAGGGCGGCAGATACGCAGTATTTT. It translates to CASSFMSRAADTQYF.

About this clone itself: Other nucleotide sequences in the sample specify the same CDR3. This chain links TRBV18 with TRBJ1-5; TRBD1 matches 9 bases. CDR3 length equals 15 residues. Germline V lookup: CDR1 KGHSH, CDR2 LQKENI. With V trimmed by 6 bases and J by 2 bases, 5 bases remained unmatched. This CDR3 is CASSPDRGGNQPQHF. CDR3 coding DNA: TGTGCCAGCTCCCCGGACAGGGGCGGCAATCAGCCCCAGCATTTT.